The 25 T cell receptor beta chains below come from one sample, sequenced in a study of shared clonotypes between healthy human individuals. Clones were sequenced by immunoSEQ multiplex PCR, and TCRdb holds only the in-frame ones, with some missing. The data contain some 2.1 million clones, about 95% of them singletons. Sequencing was performed on naive CD4+ T cells sorted from blood. Stated subset: CD45RA+ positively selected. These receptors were taken from a man between 18 and 35 years old in good health.

The chain joins TRBV14 to TRBJ2-1; 7 positions match TRBD1. The CDR3 has 13 amino acids. Germline CDR1 is SGHDN and CDR2 is FVKESK. V was pared by 0 bases and J by 15 bases, with 8 bases of the junction left unmatched. As DNA, the CDR3 is TGTGCCAGCAGCCAAGATTTAGCGACAGGGCGGTTCTTC. This gives the protein CASSQDLATGRFF.

The chain employs TRBV30 and TRBJ1-1; TRBD1 might be the D (5 bases). This CDR3 comprises 15 residues. Trimming removed 2 bases from V and 5 bases from J, with 18 bases in between. Germline values: CDR1 GTSNPN, CDR2 SVGIG (reference sequence). The CDR3 sequence is CAWSRFGTSRTEAFF. CDR3 nucleotide sequence: TGTGCCTGGAGTCGTTTCGGGACTTCTAGGACTGAAGCTTTCTTT. Based on the CDR3 plus reference TRBV30 and TRBJ1-1, the full variable domain is SQTIHQWPATLVQPVGSPLSLECTVEGTSNPNLYWYRQAAGRGLQLLFYSVGIGQISSEVPQNLSASRPQDRQFILSSKKLLLSDSGFYLCAWSRFGTSRTEAFFGQGTRLTVV.

Note on this clone: This sample also contains other DNA sequences that code for the same CDR3. The rearrangement joins TRBV6-1 to TRBJ1-5; 8 bases are shared with TRBD1. The CDR3 extends over 13 amino acids. Germline V gene sequence: CDR1 MNHNS, CDR2 SASEGT. The junction had 1 base not matched to a gene; V was cut back by 6 bases and J by 3 bases. CDR3 sequence reads: CASRQGVNQPQHF. The CDR3 DNA follows: TGTGCCAGCAGACAGGGGGTCAATCAGCCCCAGCATTTT.

This clone was seen once. J is TRBJ1-3 and V is TRBV25-1; TRBD1 aligns across 7 bases. CDR1 and CDR2 (germline): MGHDK, SYGVNS. The ends lost 8 bases at V and 4 bases at J; junction bases unmatched: 2. The CDR3 contains 12 residues. This chain's CDR3 is CASLDRGNTIYF. CDR3 nucleotide sequence: TGTGCCAGCCTGGACAGGGGAAACACCATATATTTT. The full variable domain, in which reference TRBV25-1 and TRBJ1-3 provide the parts outside the CDR3, is EADIYQTPRYLVIGTGKKITLECSQTMGHDKMYWYQQDPGMELHLIHYSYGVNSTEKGDLSSESTVSRIRTEHFPLTLESARPSHTSQYLCASLDRGNTIYFGEGSWLTVV.

The J gene is TRBJ2-3, the V gene TRBV5-6; a weak D match, TRBD1 (6 bases). Germline V lookup: CDR1 SGHDT, CDR2 YYEEEE. The V and J ends lost 4 bases and 5 bases respectively, with 14 bases between them. CDR3 length: 14 residues. The CDR3 loop reads CASSTEGEGDTQYF. The CDR3 DNA sequence: TGTGCCAGCAGCACTGAGGGGGAAGGAGATACGCAGTATTTT.

The chain recombines TRBV25-1 with TRBJ2-3; 8 nucleotides match TRBD2. This CDR3 is 17 amino acids long. Germline trimming cut 6 bases from V and 5 bases from J; bases unmatched to any gene: 16. Germline CDR1 is MGHDK and CDR2 is SYGVNS. The CDR3 DNA reads as TGTGCCAGCAGCCTGGGTGGAACGGGAGGGCCTAGAGATACGCAGTATTTT. Residues: CASSLGGTGGPRDTQYF.

Comment on this clone: A much larger clonotype is one base distant, so this may be a read error. This CDR3 is also generated by other DNA sequences in the sample. The chain joins TRBV7-9 to TRBJ1-6, with a possible D match to TRBD1 (6 bases). V lost 5 bases and J lost 9, with 14 bases in between. The germline V gene encodes CDR1 SEHNR and CDR2 FQNEAQ (reference sequence). The CDR3 loop spans 14 amino acids. CDR3 residues: CASSHRAVGSPLHF. The CDR3 DNA reads as TGTGCCAGCAGCCACAGGGCGGTAGGTTCACCCCTCCACTTT.

The chain carries TRBV7-9 and TRBJ1-1; unclear D gene. CDR1 is SEHNR, CDR2 FQNEAQ, per germline (reference sequence). V was pared by 1 base and J by 5 bases, with 14 bases between. CDR3 size: 15 residues. The CDR3 DNA reads TGTGCCAGCAGCTTAGTGGTCGGGTATGGGACTGAAGCTTTCTTT. Residues: CASSLVVGYGTEAFF. The full variable domain, in which reference TRBV7-9 and TRBJ1-1 provide the parts outside the CDR3, is DTGVSQNPRHKITKRGQNVTFRCDPISEHNRLYWYRQTLGQGPEFLTYFQNEAQLEKSRLLSDRFSAERPKGSFSTLEIQRTEQGDSAMYLCASSLVVGYGTEAFFGQGTRLTVV.

The J gene is TRBJ1-3, the V gene TRBV30; D ambiguous. Germline CDR1 and CDR2: GTSNPN and SVGIG (reference sequence). Between the trimmed V and J ends, which lost 1 base and 3 bases, there was a span of 7 bases. The length of the CDR3 is 13 residues. CDR3 sequence: CAWSAVGGNTIYF. CDR3 nucleotides: TGTGCCTGGAGTGCCGTAGGTGGAAACACCATATATTTT. The whole variable domain, filled in from reference TRBV30 and TRBJ1-3, reads SQTIHQWPATLVQPVGSPLSLECTVEGTSNPNLYWYRQAAGRGLQLLFYSVGIGQISSEVPQNLSASRPQDRQFILSSKKLLLSDSGFYLCAWSAVGGNTIYFGEGSWLTVV.

The chain recombines TRBV5-1 with TRBJ2-2; D remains unclear. CDR3 length: 16 residues. Trimming stripped 4 bases from V and 5 bases from J, with 18 bases between. Looked up from germline, CDR1 is SGHRS and CDR2 is YFSETQ. The CDR3 sequence is CASSPTVPLGTGELFF. In DNA form, the CDR3 reads TGCGCCAGCAGCCCCACAGTCCCGTTGGGGACCGGGGAGCTGTTTTTT. The full variable domain, its missing parts supplied by reference TRBV5-1 and TRBJ2-2, is KAGVTQTPRYLIKTRGQQVTLSCSPISGHRSVSWYQQTPGQGLQFLFEYFSETQRNKGNFPGRFSGRQFSNSRSEMNVSTLELGDSALYLCASSPTVPLGTGELFFGEGSRLTVL.

The gene calls are TRBV4-1 and TRBJ1-5; D might be TRBD1 (5 bases). The CDR3 runs to 15 residues. The V and J ends lost 4 bases and 4 bases respectively, with 14 bases between them. Germline assignment: CDR1 MGHRA and CDR2 YSYEKL. The DNA of the CDR3 is TGCGCCAGCAGCCCCGATCCGACAGCGAATCAGCCCCAGCATTTT. Translating it yields CASSPDPTANQPQHF.

V is TRBV9 and J is TRBJ2-3; no definite D call. Germline lookup yields CDR1 SGDLS and CDR2 YYNGEE. CDR3 length: 13 residues. The V and J ends lost 1 base and 2 bases respectively, with 5 bases between them. CDR3 DNA sequence: TGTGCCAGCAGCGTATTATTCACAGATACGCAGTATTTT. Protein: CASSVLFTDTQYF.

V is TRBV10-3 and J is TRBJ1-2, with TRBD1 matching over 7 bases. Germline V gives CDR1 ENHRY, CDR2 SYGVKD. The CDR3 runs 17 residues. V shed 8 bases, J shed 0 bases, and the junction held 15 bases outside the gene matches. In DNA form, the CDR3 reads TGTGCCATCTCCGCGACAGGGATTGGAAACGCTAACTATGGCTACACCTTC. This gives the protein CAISATGIGNANYGYTF.

The chain joins TRBV28 to TRBJ2-1; a possible D gene is TRBD2 (6 bases). The germline CDR1 and CDR2 sequences are MDHEN and SYDVKM. Trimming shortened V by 8 bases and J by 12 bases, and 23 bases separated the two germline ends. The CDR3 extends over 14 amino acids. In nucleotides, the CDR3 is TGTGCCAGCCAGACCGGGGGTGCCCGCGCTGGGCAGTTCTTC. This sequence encodes CASQTGGARAGQFF.

This rearrangement joins TRBV4-3 to TRBJ2-3, with D unresolved. Trimming shortened V by 6 bases and J by 2 bases, and 9 bases separated the two germline ends. There are 13 residues in the CDR3. Germline assignment: CDR1 LGHNA and CDR2 YSLEER. The CDR3 DNA follows: TGCGCCAGCAGTCCTAGAAACACAGATACGCAGTATTTT. Encoded protein: CASSPRNTDTQYF.

The V call is TRBV10-3, the J call TRBJ1-4; D is undetermined. V gave up 6 bases and J gave up 1 base, with 12 bases separating them. Germline V lookup: CDR1 ENHRY, CDR2 SYGVKD. This CDR3 contains 15 residues. The CDR3 DNA sequence: TGTGCCATCAGCCAAACTATAGGAACTAATGAAAAACTGTTTTTT. Amino acids: CAISQTIGTNEKLFF.

V and J are TRBV27 and TRBJ2-6; 8 bases align to TRBD1. This CDR3 has 17 residues. V trimming: 2 bases; J trimming: 0 bases; junction bases outside the gene matches: 3. Germline loops: CDR1 MNHEY, CDR2 SMNVEV (reference sequence). The CDR3 here is CASSLGTGLSGANVLTF. In DNA, the CDR3 is TGTGCCAGCAGTTTAGGGACAGGACTCTCTGGGGCCAACGTCCTGACTTTC.

Only one count was recorded for this clone. V gene TRBV30 combines with J gene TRBJ2-5; D unresolved. The CDR3 is made up of 13 amino acids. The germline gives CDR1 GTSNPN, CDR2 SVGIG (reference sequence). V was cut by 1 base and J by 4 bases, with 10 bases left in between. DNA of the CDR3: TGTGCCTGGAGTGGCAGCCTCCGAGAGACCCAGTACTTC. As protein: CAWSGSLRETQYF.

This clone was picked up one time. This chain uses TRBV2 with TRBJ2-7; 9 bases line up with TRBD1. CDR3 size: 13 residues. Germline loops: CDR1 SNHLY, CDR2 FYNNEI. The ends lost 6 bases at V and 9 bases at J; junction bases unmatched: 9. The CDR3, as DNA: TGTGCCAGCAGGGATGGGACAGGGTTCGGGCAGTACTTC. This encodes CASRDGTGFGQYF.

Notes on this clone: Within the sample, other DNA sequences also encode this same CDR3. This chain joins TRBV19 and TRBJ1-1; D is unresolved. This CDR3 region has 13 residues. V lost 5 bases and J 1 base, leaving 8 bases between the germline ends. Germline V CDR1 and CDR2: LNHDA, SQIVND (reference sequence). CDR3 in DNA: TGTGCCAGTAGTTCCACGGAGAACACTGAAGCTTTCTTT. Protein sequence: CASSSTENTEAFF. The whole variable domain, remainder taken from reference TRBV19 and TRBJ1-1, is DGGITQSPKYLFRKEGQNVTLSCEQNLNHDAMYWYRQDPGQGLRLIYYSQIVNDFQKGDIAEGYSVSREKKESFPLTVTSAQKNPTAFYLCASSSTENTEAFFGQGTRLTVV.

The rearrangement links TRBV9 to TRBJ2-1; 7 bases line up with TRBD2. Germline CDR1 SGDLS, CDR2 YYNGEE. The CDR3 spans 15 residues. The V segment lost 0 bases and the J segment 8 bases; nucleotides outside the gene matches: 8. CDR3: CASSVGIAGGDEQFF. DNA of the CDR3: TGTGCCAGCAGCGTAGGAATAGCGGGTGGTGATGAGCAGTTCTTC.

This clone was seen just once. The J gene is TRBJ1-1, the V gene TRBV11-2; D gene uncertain. This CDR3 has 14 residues. The germline V gene encodes CDR1 SGHAT and CDR2 FQNNGV. V lost 2 bases, J lost 6 bases, and 13 bases lay in between. The CDR3 DNA is TGTGCCAGCAGCTTAAGAGCTCAGGCTGCTGAAGCTTTCTTT. Its translation is CASSLRAQAAEAFF.

V gene TRBV27 combines with J gene TRBJ1-1; 7 nucleotides match TRBD1. The V segment lost 6 bases and the J segment 1 base; nucleotides outside the gene matches: 11. This CDR3 spans 16 amino acids. Germline V gene sequence: CDR1 MNHEY, CDR2 SMNVEV (reference sequence). In DNA, the CDR3 is TGTGCCAGCAGAGCAGGGGGAGGATTGGGGAACACTGAAGCTTTCTTT. As protein: CASRAGGGLGNTEAFF.

In this sample, this clone turned up a few times. V is TRBV28 and J is TRBJ1-5, with 8 bases fitting TRBD1. Germline CDR1 MDHEN, CDR2 SYDVKM. This CDR3 is built from 17 residues. V lost 6 bases to trimming and J lost 6 bases; unmatched junction nucleotides: 16. The CDR3 protein is CASRDLQRTGLGQPQHF. In nucleotides, the CDR3 is TGTGCCAGCAGGGACCTACAAAGGACAGGGTTGGGTCAGCCCCAGCATTTT.

There are a few counts of this clone. The chain has TRBV10-1 and TRBJ2-7; D may be TRBD2 (5 bases). This CDR3 spans 13 amino acids. Looked up from germline, CDR1 is WNHNN and CDR2 is SYGVQD (reference sequence). V was trimmed by 5 bases and J by 0 bases, leaving 8 bases between them. Written as DNA, the CDR3 is TGCGCCAGCAGTCTTCGGGGCTCCTACGAGCAGTACTTC. Its translation: CASSLRGSYEQYF.